This paragraph covers one T cell receptor (beta chain) sequence. Its matching antigen is unknown. This specimen comes from a study of cytomegalovirus exposure and HLA in healthy donors. Study-level information: The Caucasian-associated ancestry cluster contained around four fifths of the approximately 390 genotyped donors.

Trimming left V 1 base short and J 4 bases short, with 13 bases between. Germline V gene data show CDR1 as SGHDN and CDR2 as FVKESK. The CDR3 length is 15 residues. Study-level findings and limits: There were some public TCRs occurring in many donors, but most TCR sequences were rare.

The donors were healthy bone marrow donors. The primer mix had 60 Vbeta and 13 Jbeta primers. Method: immunoSEQ multiplex PCR; TCRdb's copy keeps in-frame clones and lacks some. The sample lists under 150,000 clones, 82% occurring once. The chain is built from TRBV14 and TRBJ1-1, with no clear D. The sequencing sample was made of PBMCs. This TCR derives from a male donor in good health and CMV-seronegative. DNA of the CDR3: TGTGCCAGCAGCCAAGGTCCGGGGTTACGCACTGAAGCTTTCTTT. This codes for CASSQGPGLRTEAFF.